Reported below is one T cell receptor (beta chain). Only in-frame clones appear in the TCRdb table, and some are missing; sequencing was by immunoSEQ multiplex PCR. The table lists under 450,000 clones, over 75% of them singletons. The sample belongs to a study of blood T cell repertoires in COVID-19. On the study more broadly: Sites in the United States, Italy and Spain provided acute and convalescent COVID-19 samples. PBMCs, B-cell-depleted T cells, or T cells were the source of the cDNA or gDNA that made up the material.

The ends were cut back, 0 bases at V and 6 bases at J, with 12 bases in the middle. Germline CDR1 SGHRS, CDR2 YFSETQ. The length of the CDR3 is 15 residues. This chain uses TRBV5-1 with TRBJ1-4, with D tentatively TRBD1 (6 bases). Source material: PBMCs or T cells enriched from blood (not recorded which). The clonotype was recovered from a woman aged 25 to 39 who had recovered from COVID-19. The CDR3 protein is CASSLANGQHEKLFF. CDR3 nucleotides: TGCGCCAGCAGCTTGGCCAATGGACAGCATGAAAAACTGTTTTTT.